This paragraph covers one TCR beta chain sequence. There is no known antigen for this receptor. Base qualities are missing; no much larger clone stands one base away. The method was PCR. Instrument used: Illumina MiSeq. SMARTScribe reverse transcriptase and a 5' template-switch oligo, by which a universal priming site was added, were used for cDNA synthesis. Each cDNA molecule was tagged by a 12-nucleotide random unique molecular identifier (UMI) carried on the template-switch oligo. During reverse transcription, TCRbeta transcripts were targeted using chain-specific reverse primers. Uracil DNA glycosylase treatment removed residual template-switch adapters, and cDNA was purified with a Qiagen MinElute kit. For the first PCR, roughly 25 cycles were run with KAPA HiFi HotStart ReadyMix and step-out primers, split across four 50 ul reactions. Before any further amplification, the products of the first-round PCR were gel-purified. Illumina Nextera adapters were attached in a second PCR of around 8 cycles, and the libraries were then purified and pooled. For each TCRbeta molecule, the UMI barcode was captured by a 50-nucleotide 5' read. The paper's data handling went like this. The MIGEC toolkit was used to group reads by UMI into consensus reads. Final reads were produced by merging forward and reverse consensus reads with PEAR. Identical UMI-sequence pairs found in more than one library were treated as cross-sample contamination and removed by a custom decontamination script. V(D)J assignment and CDR3 extraction were performed with MIGMAP, a wrapper around IgBLAST. A TCR clonotype was defined as sharing the same V gene, J gene and CDR3 amino acid sequence, and CDR1 and CDR2 were not sequenced. Through fastp at Q25 and MiXCR, TCRdb rebuilt clones from the public reads, retaining in-frame beta chains. For every CDR3 protein sequence, its rows merge into one entry that carries the most common genes and DNA. The authors' filters were not applied to this entry. The sample table lists 4,000 or so distinct CDR3 sequences, approximately 54% of them with a count of one. Of the sample, more than 20% falls within the top ten clones.

The data are from a study of robustness of blood B and T cell sequencing listed by TCRdb under 2018. Some background on the complete study: The study aimed to determine how much peripheral blood is needed to reliably characterize an individual's TCRbeta and IgG repertoires. In each of the roughly 11 independently drawn blood samples, both the TCRbeta and the IgG repertoires were quantified. Two replicate TCRbeta cDNA libraries were prepared from one shared RNA pool from a single 10 ml draw, serving as technical replicates. General findings and caveats noted by the study authors: Across technical replicate libraries, 94.8% of the top 10,000 TCRbeta clonotypes in one library were also found in the other. Evidence of cross-contamination, likely resulting from batch processing, was observed in one pair of TCRbeta libraries, and the UMI-sequence pairs shared between the two libraries were removed. Coverage of the top 10,000 TCRbeta clonotypes approached saturation when 3 or 4 tubes (about 29-45 ml blood) were combined. No improvement in the overlap of rare TCRbeta clonotypes was observed when tubes were pooled, implying that much larger blood volumes would be needed for rare TCRbeta clonotypes to be captured. Immediate fractionation was required for EDTA tubes, so the use of EDTA tubes in multi-site collections was limited. Every single 10 ml sample contained the 1,000 most abundant TCRbeta clonotypes from the pooled draws. The TCRbeta rarefaction curves did not fully level off, which suggests under-sequencing or many low-abundance clonotypes.

According to the germline V gene (reference sequence), CDR1 reads LGHDT and CDR2 reads YNNKEL. The trim is 0 bases for V and 7 bases for J, with a gap of 12 bases between the germline ends. Counted from cysteine to phenylalanine, this CDR3 has 15 amino acids. Of the read, only the CDR3 DNA is kept; its 45 bases are in frame from base 1. mRNA, which captures expressed receptors, was used instead of genomic DNA for quantification of TCRbeta repertoires. Without any cell sorting, leukocytes from the buffy coat were collected into Trizol, and RNA was extracted using the Direct-zol RNA MiniPrep Plus kit. EDTA blood tubes were centrifuged immediately at 4°C to separate plasma, buffy coat and red blood cells.

The sample comprised peripheral blood. Recombination connected TRBV3-1 to TRBJ1-4, with the D gene not clear enough to name. This sequence originates from a human donor in good health. The DNA sequence is as follows: TGTGCCAGCAGCCAAGAAAAAGGGTTCGGTGAAAAACTGTTTTTT. This sequence encodes CASSQEKGFGEKLFF.